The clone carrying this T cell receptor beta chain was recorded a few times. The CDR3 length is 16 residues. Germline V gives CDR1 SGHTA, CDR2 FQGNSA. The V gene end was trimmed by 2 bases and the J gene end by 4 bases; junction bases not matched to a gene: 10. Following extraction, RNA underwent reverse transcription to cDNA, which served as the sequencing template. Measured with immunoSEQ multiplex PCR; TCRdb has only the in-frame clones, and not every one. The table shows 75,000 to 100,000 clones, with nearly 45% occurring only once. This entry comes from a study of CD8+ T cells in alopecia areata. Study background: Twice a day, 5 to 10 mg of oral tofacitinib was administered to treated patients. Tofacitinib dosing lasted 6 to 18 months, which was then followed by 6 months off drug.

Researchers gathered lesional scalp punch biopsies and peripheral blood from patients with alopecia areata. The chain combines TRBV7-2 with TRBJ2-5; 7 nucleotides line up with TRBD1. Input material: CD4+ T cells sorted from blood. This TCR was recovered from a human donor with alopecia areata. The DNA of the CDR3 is TGTGCCAGCAGCTTATTCCCAAGACAGGGTGGAGAGACCCAGTACTTC. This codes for CASSLFPRQGGETQYF.